What follows describes a single T cell receptor (beta chain). The target antigen is unknown. A much larger clone differs from this one at a single base, so this may be a read error. The germline V and J ends were trimmed by 6 bases and 2 bases, with 17 bases remaining between them. Germline V gene lookup returns CDR1 SEHNR and CDR2 FQNEAQ (reference sequence). This CDR3 contains 16 residues. This entry is derived from a study of T-cell memory formation after mild COVID-19. Study-level points and caveats: Mostly located in CM and EM were contracting CD4+ clones, with contracting CD8+ clones located in EMRA.

With constant-segment primers, 5'RACE yielded cDNA libraries of TCR alpha and TCR beta that carried sample barcodes and UMIs. TCRdb reprocessed the 5' RACE reads with MiXCR, giving one entry per CDR3 protein. The sample records about 180,000 distinct CDR3 sequences, 16% being singletons. The receptor comes from an adult woman who had mild COVID-19 (a few samples of this study predate the infection). Cell type and time point are not known. The rearrangement links TRBV7-9 to TRBJ2-4; tentatively, D is TRBD2 (5 bases). Sequencing input: PBMCs or a T cell subset sorted from them (not recorded which). The CDR3 sequence is CASSLPGKGTKNIQYF. CDR3 DNA: TGTGCCAGCAGTTTACCCGGGAAAGGGACCAAAAACATTCAGTACTTC.